A single sample is the source of the 14 T cell receptor beta chains below, sequenced in a study of T cell responses to AZD1222 COVID-19 vaccine (dated by TCRdb to the early 2020s). What this sample's time point label stands for: about 28 days (+/-7) after the second vaccine dose. Receptor libraries were prepared by the immunoSEQ multiplex PCR assay. TCRdb took this table from immuneACCESS and kept in-frame rearrangements with V and J called. Such tables lack part of the clones; where checked against another copy, unresolved V genes explain under half of the gap, and the rest is unexplained. The sample table lists about 18,000 clones, 75% to 85% of them with a count of one. Clones ranked in the top ten supply around a fifth of the sample. The sample consisted of peripheral blood, taken 28 days after the second AZD1222 dose. The receptors shown here come from an adult who received the AZD1222 COVID-19 vaccine.

The rearrangement links TRBV30 to TRBJ1-2; no clear D. This CDR3 contains 12 residues. The V gene lost 5 bases and the J gene lost 4 bases, with 11 bases spanning the gap. The germline V gene encodes CDR1 GTSNPN and CDR2 SVGIG (reference sequence). The CDR3 here is CAWVHNLYGYTF. The DNA of the CDR3 is TGTGCCTGGGTACATAATCTCTATGGCTACACCTTC.

The chain recombines TRBV5-6 with TRBJ2-2; D is unresolved. The V end lost 2 bases, the J end lost 6 bases, and 5 bases lay between the germline ends. Looked up from germline, CDR1 is SGHDT and CDR2 is YYEEEE. This CDR3 comprises 12 residues. CDR3 sequence: CASSLPSGELFF. The CDR3 nucleotides read TGTGCCAGCAGCTTACCATCCGGGGAGCTGTTTTTT.

The genes are TRBV29-1 and TRBJ1-2, with a possible D match to TRBD1 (5 bases). Germline CDR1 is SQVTM and CDR2 is ANQGSEA. CDR3 size: 11 residues. The chain's CDR3 is CTATGDYGYTF. The CDR3, as DNA: TGCACCGCGACGGGGGACTATGGCTACACCTTC.

The gene calls are TRBV18 and TRBJ2-7; D gene unclear. The germline V gene has CDR1 KGHSH and CDR2 LQKENI. Trimming took 3 bases from V and 3 from J, leaving 9 bases between them. The CDR3 is made up of 13 amino acids. CDR3 in amino acids: CASSPKADYEQYF. DNA of the CDR3: TGTGCCAGCTCACCGAAGGCAGACTACGAGCAGTACTTC.

The rearrangement joins TRBV7-6 to TRBJ1-1; D is unresolved. The germline V gene has CDR1 SGHVS and CDR2 FNYEAQ. V dropped 1 base and J dropped 4 bases, with 10 bases sitting between them. The CDR3 sequence is 14 residues long. The DNA for the CDR3 is TGTGCCAGCAGCTTAGATCCGGTCCTCACTGAAGCTTTCTTT. Its protein is CASSLDPVLTEAFF.

The chain combines TRBV4-1 with TRBJ1-2, with TRBD1 matching 7 bases. Trimming removed 0 bases from V and 7 bases from J; junction bases left unmatched: 8. The CDR3 is made up of 15 amino acids. Looked up from germline, CDR1 is MGHRA and CDR2 is YSYEKL. Written as DNA, the CDR3 is TGCGCCAGCAGCCAAGAAAGCAGGGGGTATCGTGGCTACACCTTC. This codes for CASSQESRGYRGYTF.

The rearrangement uses TRBV7-9 and TRBJ2-3; weak D call: TRBD2 (7 bases). Deletions cut 4 bases from V and 0 bases from J, with 17 bases between. Germline CDR1 is SEHNR and CDR2 is FQNEAQ (reference sequence). This CDR3 spans 17 amino acids. CDR3 protein: CASSWSTGRGSTDTQYF. CDR3 DNA: TGTGCCAGCAGCTGGTCCACAGGGAGGGGTAGCACAGATACGCAGTATTTT.

The V call is TRBV18, the J call TRBJ1-4; D is unclear. The germline CDR1 and CDR2 sequences are KGHSH and LQKENI. Between the trimmed V and J ends, which lost 6 bases and 6 bases, there was a span of 5 bases. This CDR3 has 11 residues. CDR3 bases: TGTGCCAGCTCGTCCTATGAAAAACTGTTTTTT. Translation gives CASSSYEKLFF.

The chain has TRBV7-2 and TRBJ1-5; D uncertain. Germline V gives CDR1 SGHTA, CDR2 FQGNSA. The CDR3 has 13 residues. V gave up 4 bases and J gave up 5 bases, with 9 bases separating them. CDR3 in DNA: TGTGCCAGCAGCTCATTATTCGATCAGCCCCAGCATTTT. Its translation: CASSSLFDQPQHF.

The chain uses TRBV11-2 and TRBJ1-1; D is undetermined. The CDR3 extends over 16 amino acids. Germline-derived CDR1 and CDR2 are SGHAT and FQNNGV. With 4 bases removed from V and 1 base from J, the gap between germline ends came to 16 bases. CDR3 in amino acids: CASSSVIAAGNTEAFF. In nucleotides, the CDR3 is TGTGCCAGCAGCTCAGTTATCGCGGCGGGGAACACTGAAGCTTTCTTT.

This clone has only a few counts. CDR3 DNA: TGCAGTGCTGCGGGGAACGAGCAGTACTTC. This translates into CSAAGNEQYF. This rearrangement joins TRBV20-1 to TRBJ2-7; maybe TRBD2 (6 bases). The CDR3 totals 10 residues. From germline, CDR1 is DFQATT and CDR2 SNEGSKA (reference sequence). V lost 5 bases and J 5 bases, leaving 7 bases between the germline ends.

The rearrangement joins TRBV20-1 to TRBJ2-7, with TRBD1 matching 9 bases. V lost 3 bases, J lost 2 bases, and 8 bases stayed unmatched. The CDR3 consists of 15 residues. The germline V gene has CDR1 DFQATT and CDR2 SNEGSKA (reference sequence). CDR3 residues: CSASSKWDRAYEQYF. The CDR3 DNA reads as TGCAGTGCTAGTAGTAAGTGGGACAGGGCCTACGAGCAGTACTTC.

This clone was seen just once. The chain combines TRBV6-5 with TRBJ1-5; the match to TRBD1 covers 7 bases. The V gene end was trimmed by 6 bases and the J gene end by 5 bases; junction bases not matched to a gene: 4. CDR1 is MNHEY, CDR2 SVGAGI, per germline. The CDR3 consists of 13 residues. The CDR3: CASRGTADQPQHF. The CDR3 bases are TGTGCCAGCAGGGGGACAGCCGATCAGCCCCAGCATTTT.

The genes are TRBV5-8 and TRBJ2-5, with 7 bases fitting TRBD2. The CDR3 is 17 residues long. J was trimmed by 3 bases and V by 0 bases; bases with no gene match: 11. Germline V gene sequence: CDR1 SGHTS, CDR2 YDEGEE. The CDR3 is CASSLVWGSGSKETQYF. The DNA of the CDR3 is TGTGCCAGCAGCTTGGTTTGGGGTAGCGGGTCGAAAGAGACCCAGTACTTC.